The clone carrying this TCR beta chain was detected a few times. As yet, its antigen is unknown. The data were taken from a study of blood T cells in healthy people across ages. Study-level results: Strongly correlated with naive T cell percentage was TCR beta diversity.

Alongside a J-beta primer mix, a sample-barcoded 5' primer served in a second PCR lasting roughly 6 to 12 cycles. TCRdb passed the 5' RACE reads through MiXCR, listing each CDR3 protein once. The repertoire holds 1.5 million to 2 million distinct CDR3 sequences, with 34% as singletons. The sample consisted of blood. This receptor was identified in a woman aged 30 to 39 in good health.

The CDR3 here is CSARDSDRGETGANVLTF. The CDR3 nucleotides read TGCAGTGCTAGAGACTCTGACAGGGGCGAGACTGGGGCCAACGTCCTGACTTTC. V is TRBV20-1 and J is TRBJ2-6; 8 nucleotides align to TRBD1. The germline CDR1 and CDR2 sequences are DFQATT and SNEGSKA (reference sequence). The CDR3 has 18 amino acids. J gave up 2 bases and V 0 bases, and 9 bases lay outside the gene matches.